This TCR beta chain derives from a study of regulatory T cells in long-lasting Graves disease. For the study at large: Antithyroid drug use was under 3 months in newly diagnosed Graves' patients. Study-level points and caveats: Newly diagnosed patients had higher TCR diversity than persistent Graves' patients did.

The germline CDR1 and CDR2 sequences are SGHVS and FQNEAQ. The ends were cut back, 4 bases at V and 0 bases at J, with 10 bases in the middle. The CDR3 sequence is 14 residues long. Time point indicated: newly diagnosed GD, antithyroid drugs for less than 3 months. Generation of the TCR library employed RNA extracted from PBMCs. In regard to this clonotype: Its antigen is currently unknown.

Researchers made TCR beta libraries by using iRepertoire HTBI primers and running Arm-PCR on CDR3 regions. TCRdb redid the calling of the multiplex PCR reads with MiXCR, one entry per CDR3 protein. The profile shows around 250,000 distinct CDR3 sequences, 18% of them singletons. A further study also used this sample, focusing on T cells in Graves' hyperthyroidism and ophthalmopathy.

The chain couples TRBV7-8 to TRBJ2-7; TRBD1 is a possible D gene (6 bases). This specimen consisted of peripheral blood mononuclear cells (PBMCs), obtained at new diagnosis, from a patient treated with antithyroid drugs. The sequence came from a woman aged 25 to 45 with Graves disease. The CDR3 is CASSWGTPSYEQYF. The CDR3 nucleotides read TGTGCCAGCAGCTGGGGGACACCCTCCTACGAGCAGTACTTC.